Listed here are 20 T cell receptor beta chains from one sample, sequenced in a study of a mutant IDH1 vaccine in newly diagnosed glioma. Clones were read by immunoSEQ multiplex PCR, and TCRdb kept only the in-frame ones, dropping some. This table holds some 42,000 clones, less than 85% found once. No antigen is known for these receptors. As for time point: week 47, end of study. Vaccinated patients received 300 ug of mutant IDH1 20-mer peptide per dose, with topical imiquimod. The material was PBMCs, obtained from a glioma patient whose treatment included an IDH1 peptide vaccine. The receptors originated from a man between 18 and 35 years old with glioma. Some clones in this sample may be carry-over from other donors' samples.

The V call is TRBV5-1, the J call TRBJ1-2, with 8 bases identical to TRBD1. Per germline, CDR1 SGHRS and CDR2 YFSETQ. The V segment lost 4 bases and the J segment 7 bases; nucleotides outside the gene matches: 12. CDR3 length: 15 amino acids. CDR3 region: CASSPTTGVSGGYTF. CDR3 in DNA: TGCGCCAGCAGCCCGACGACAGGGGTCTCCGGTGGCTACACCTTC.

V gene TRBV15 combines with J gene TRBJ2-6, with D uncertain. V was clipped by 2 bases and J by 0 bases, with 5 bases between them. The germline V gene encodes CDR1 LNHNV and CDR2 YYDKDF (reference sequence). This CDR3 comprises 15 residues. The CDR3 is CATSRQNSGANVLTF. DNA for the CDR3: TGTGCCACCAGCAGACAAAACTCTGGGGCCAACGTCCTGACTTTC.

The chain is built from TRBV29-1 and TRBJ1-1; D is unclear. The V and J ends lost 4 bases and 1 base respectively, with 16 bases between them. The CDR3 consists of 15 residues. Germline V gene lookup returns CDR1 SQVTM and CDR2 ANQGSEA. The CDR3 DNA sequence: TGCAGCGTTGCAGAAGAGTCGGAGCCGAACACTGAAGCTTTCTTT. Protein product: CSVAEESEPNTEAFF.

The chain recombines TRBV6-5 with TRBJ2-7; the match to TRBD1 covers 7 bases. The germline gives CDR1 MNHEY, CDR2 SVGAGI. V lost 3 bases to trimming and J lost 9 bases; unmatched junction nucleotides: 14. The length of the CDR3 is 15 residues. This chain's CDR3 is CASSYEPGGIVGQYF. The CDR3, as DNA: TGTGCCAGCAGTTATGAGCCAGGGGGTATAGTGGGGCAGTACTTC.

The chain joins TRBV30 to TRBJ2-7; 9 bases are a match to TRBD1. CDR1 and CDR2 from the germline V gene are GTSNPN and SVGIG (reference sequence). The V and J ends lost 1 base and 3 bases, in that order; junction bases with no gene match: 4. The CDR3 has 14 residues. In DNA form, the CDR3 reads TGTGCCTGGAGTGAGGGACAGGGAATCTACGAGCAGTACTTC. Translated, it gives CAWSEGQGIYEQYF.

The chain couples TRBV6-5 to TRBJ2-1; no clear D gene. V was trimmed by 4 bases and J by 6 bases, leaving 7 bases between them. The CDR3 loop spans 12 amino acids. Germline V CDR1 and CDR2: MNHEY, SVGAGI. The DNA for the CDR3 is TGTGCCAGCAGTTTTCCGGGCAATGAGCAGTTCTTC. Its protein product is CASSFPGNEQFF.

This chain connects TRBV6-1 to TRBJ1-1; D is possibly TRBD1 (6 bases). This CDR3 region has 17 residues. Looked up from germline, CDR1 is MNHNS and CDR2 is SASEGT. Trimming took 1 base from V and 1 from J, leaving 16 bases between them. CDR3 DNA: TGTGCCAGCAGTGAAGGGAGGAGGAACAGGGCGAACACTGAAGCTTTCTTT. This sequence encodes CASSEGRRNRANTEAFF.

V is TRBV30 and J is TRBJ2-2; 9 nucleotides line up with TRBD1. CDR1 and CDR2 from the germline V gene are GTSNPN and SVGIG (reference sequence). The ends lost 3 bases at V and 6 bases at J; junction bases unmatched: 5. The CDR3 extends over 14 amino acids. For the CDR3, the DNA is TGTGCCTGGAGGGTTACAGGGGGCCCCGGGGAGCTGTTTTTT. It codes for CAWRVTGGPGELFF.

V gene TRBV10-3 combines with J gene TRBJ2-1; 9 bases fit TRBD2. After removal of 6 bases from V and 5 bases from J, the junction contained 5 bases not matched to a gene. CDR1 and CDR2 (germline): ENHRY, SYGVKD. This CDR3 comprises 14 residues. CDR3 residues: CAIRQTSGNNEQFF. The CDR3 DNA follows: TGTGCCATCAGGCAGACTAGCGGTAACAATGAGCAGTTCTTC.

The chain uses TRBV4-1 and TRBJ2-5; maybe TRBD1 (6 bases). There are 14 residues in the CDR3. The germline CDR1 and CDR2 sequences are MGHRA and YSYEKL. Trimming removed 0 bases from V and 1 base from J, with 6 bases in between. Written as DNA, the CDR3 is TGCGCCAGCAGCCAAGAACAGGGCCAAGAGACCCAGTACTTC. The encoded protein is CASSQEQGQETQYF.

The rearrangement uses TRBV6-5 and TRBJ1-5; perhaps TRBD1 as D (5 bases). V was shortened by 0 bases and J by 6 bases, with 12 bases between the two germline ends. There are 15 residues in the CDR3. CDR1 is MNHEY, CDR2 SVGAGI, per germline. The CDR3 DNA follows: TGTGCCAGCAGTTACTCGGGGCAGGGCAGTCAGCCCCAGCATTTT. It codes for CASSYSGQGSQPQHF.

This clone was picked up one time. The V call is TRBV14, the J call TRBJ2-7, with no clear D. Trimming removed 0 bases at V and 5 bases at J, with 17 bases between. Germline V lookup: CDR1 SGHDN, CDR2 FVKESK. CDR3 length: 16 residues. CDR3 in DNA: TGTGCCAGCAGCCAAGAGGCTCGAGTCACCGGCAACGAGCAGTACTTC. This gives the protein CASSQEARVTGNEQYF.

This clone was recorded only once. The gene calls are TRBV14 and TRBJ1-1; no reliable D call. Germline V CDR1 and CDR2: SGHDN, FVKESK. V dropped 2 bases and J dropped 0 bases, with 13 bases sitting between them. This CDR3 spans 16 amino acids. CDR3 region: CASSQQANLMNTEAFF. For the CDR3, the DNA is TGTGCCAGCAGCCAACAGGCAAATCTCATGAACACTGAAGCTTTCTTT.

The chain uses TRBV27 and TRBJ2-7, with a possible D match to TRBD1 (5 bases). The germline CDR1 and CDR2 sequences are MNHEY and SMNVEV (reference sequence). Trimming took 1 base from V and 3 from J, leaving 7 bases between them. The CDR3 covers 13 residues. The CDR3 reads CASSLWGDYEQYF. In nucleotides, the CDR3 is TGTGCCAGCAGTTTATGGGGCGACTACGAGCAGTACTTC.

The chain is built from TRBV6-1 and TRBJ2-2, with D tentatively TRBD1 (5 bases). Between the trimmed V and J ends, which lost 3 bases and 4 bases, there was a span of 15 bases. Germline CDR1 is MNHNS and CDR2 is SASEGT. This CDR3 comprises 16 residues. In nucleotides, the CDR3 is TGTGCCAGCAGTGATTTACAGGCGATGAGCACCGGGGAGCTGTTTTTT. It encodes CASSDLQAMSTGELFF.

The J gene is TRBJ2-7, the V gene TRBV7-2; D perhaps matches TRBD1 (5 bases). The V end lost 1 base, the J end lost 0 bases, and 13 bases lay between the germline ends. Germline loops: CDR1 SGHTA, CDR2 FQGNSA. This CDR3 contains 16 residues. In DNA, the CDR3 is TGTGCCAGCAGCTTAGTCCCGGGCAGGGACTCCTACGAGCAGTACTTC. This translates into CASSLVPGRDSYEQYF.

J is TRBJ1-1 and V is TRBV7-9, with D perhaps TRBD1 (5 bases). CDR3 length: 13 residues. With 7 bases removed from V and 4 bases from J, the gap between germline ends came to 13 bases. Germline V gene sequence: CDR1 SEHNR, CDR2 FQNEAQ (reference sequence). The DNA for the CDR3 is TGTGCCAGCACCCCGGAGGGGTCCACTGAAGCTTTCTTT. Translated: CASTPEGSTEAFF.

The V and J genes are TRBV6-5 and TRBJ1-4; 10 bases are a match to TRBD1. CDR1 MNHEY and CDR2 SVGAGI come from the germline V gene. V was pared by 4 bases and J by 8 bases, with 7 bases of the junction left unmatched. The CDR3 extends over 15 amino acids. CDR3 in amino acids: CASSFATGGKEKLFF. In nucleotides, the CDR3 is TGTGCCAGCAGTTTCGCGACAGGGGGCAAGGAAAAACTGTTTTTT.

The chain uses TRBV30 and TRBJ1-2, with 7 bases fitting TRBD1. V gave up 0 bases and J gave up 7 bases; unmatched junction bases: 2. Germline V gives CDR1 GTSNPN, CDR2 SVGIG (reference sequence). The CDR3 sequence is 12 residues long. The CDR3 protein is CAWSVGGPGYTF. In DNA, the CDR3 is TGTGCCTGGAGTGTAGGGGGCCCTGGCTACACCTTC. Drawing the rest from reference TRBV30 and TRBJ1-2, the complete variable domain is SQTIHQWPATLVQPVGSPLSLECTVEGTSNPNLYWYRQAAGRGLQLLFYSVGIGQISSEVPQNLSASRPQDRQFILSSKKLLLSDSGFYLCAWSVGGPGYTFGSGTRLTVV.

The chain links TRBV7-2 to TRBJ1-2, with D hard to call. Germline V gene data show CDR1 as SGHTA and CDR2 as FQGNSA. Trimming removed 1 base from V and 4 bases from J, with 10 bases in between. The CDR3 is made up of 14 amino acids. CDR3 amino acids: CASSLGVGIYGYTF. The CDR3 nucleotides read TGTGCCAGCAGCTTAGGTGTTGGCATCTATGGCTACACCTTC.